A selection of T cell receptor beta chains follows, all from one sample in a study of shared T cell receptors in the human thymus. The protocol was immunoSEQ multiplex PCR, while the TCRdb copy is restricted to in-frame clones and leaves out a portion. The sample gives over 60,000 clones, nearly 95% of which show up once; 0.03% to 0.04% is in the top ten. Sequencing was performed on thymocytes. The origin of the receptors is a human donor. The CDR3 runs from the conserved cysteine through the conserved F or W. D genes are given only for firm matches. Clone size, where shown, is once, few, many, or a class for clones that have expanded.

size,D,V,J,CDR3,DNA
NA,NA,TRBV7-9,TRBJ2-1,CASSSEGFYNEQFF,TGTGCCAGCAGCTCGGAGGGTTTTTACAATGAGCAGTTCTTC
NA,NA,TRBV28,TRBJ1-3,CASSTRKQGKGFGNTIYF,TGTGCCAGCAGTACGCGTAAACAGGGAAAAGGCTTCGGAAACACCATATATTTT
NA,TRBD1,TRBV4-2,TRBJ2-3,CASSQDGNGTGADTQYF,TGTGCCAGCAGCCAAGACGGGAACGGGACAGGGGCAGATACGCAGTATTTT
NA,TRBD1,TRBV19,TRBJ2-3,CASSTNLRDSRTSDTQYF,TGTGCCAGTAGTACCAACCTCCGGGACAGCAGAACTTCAGATACGCAGTATTTT
NA,NA,TRBV5-1,TRBJ2-5,CASSLNADRTQETQYF,TGCGCCAGCAGCTTGAATGCCGACAGGACCCAAGAGACCCAGTACTTC
NA,NA,TRBV12-5,TRBJ2-5,CASGRLGEETQYF,TGTGCTAGTGGCCGTTTAGGGGAAGAGACCCAGTACTTC
NA,NA,TRBV5-1,TRBJ1-5,CASKPGHRGGPQHF,TGCGCCAGCAAACCGGGACATAGAGGAGGGCCCCAGCATTTT
NA,NA,TRBV7-9,TRBJ2-3,CASSLEGDTTPPGTQYF,TGTGCCAGCAGCTTAGAGGGGGACACTACCCCCCCAGGTACGCAGTATTTT
NA,NA,TRBV10-3,TRBJ1-4,CAISRGPPSNNEKLFF,TGTGCCATCTCTCGAGGCCCTCCCAGTAACAATGAAAAACTGTTTTTT
NA,NA,TRBV11-3,TRBJ1-1,CASSLGTEGGETEAFF,TGTGCCAGCAGCTTAGGAACTGAGGGTGGAGAGACTGAAGCTTTCTTT
NA,TRBD1,TRBV5-1,TRBJ1-3,CASSFDRERNTIYF,TGCGCCAGCAGCTTCGACAGGGAGAGAAACACCATATATTTT
NA,TRBD2,TRBV19,TRBJ2-3,CASSKWERGLRTDTQYF,TGTGCCAGTAGTAAATGGGAGCGGGGGCTCCGCACAGATACGCAGTATTTT
NA,TRBD2,TRBV5-1,TRBJ2-2,CASSLANTGLDPPTGELFF,TGCGCCAGCAGCTTGGCCAACACCGGACTAGACCCCCCCACCGGGGAGCTGTTTTTT
NA,NA,TRBV9,TRBJ2-3,CASSQTQYF,TGTGCCAGCAGCCAGACGCAGTATTTT
NA,TRBD2,TRBV4-2,TRBJ2-3,CASSHDDPERTRDPDTQYF,TGTGCCAGCAGCCACGATGACCCCGAGAGGACTAGAGATCCAGATACGCAGTATTTT
NA,TRBD1,TRBV19,TRBJ1-2,CASSGEDRGVPPLEEGYTF,TGTGCCAGTAGTGGGGAGGACAGGGGGGTTCCTCCCTTAGAGGAGGGCTACACCTTC
NA,NA,TRBV6-5,TRBJ2-7,CASSWKVGEIYEQYF,TGTGCCAGCAGTTGGAAAGTAGGGGAGATCTACGAGCAGTACTTC
NA,NA,TRBV6-6,TRBJ1-4,CASSQLSATNEKLFF,TGTGCCAGCAGCCAACTATCCGCAACTAATGAAAAACTGTTTTTT
NA,TRBD2,TRBV29-1,TRBJ2-1,CSVESGASSYNEQFF,TGCAGCGTTGAAAGCGGGGCCAGCTCCTACAATGAGCAGTTCTTC
NA,NA,TRBV7-6,TRBJ1-4,CASSFRGRDATNEKLFF,TGTGCCAGCAGCTTTCGCGGCAGGGATGCAACTAATGAAAAACTGTTTTTT
NA,NA,TRBV19,TRBJ2-3,CASSPSHTDTQYF,TGTGCCAGTAGTCCTTCACACACAGATACGCAGTATTTT
NA,NA,TRBV25-1,TRBJ1-2,CASSEGEGVDYGYTF,TGTGCCAGCAGTGAAGGGGAAGGGGTAGACTATGGCTACACCTTC
NA,NA,TRBV7-3,TRBJ1-4,CARGSVKLFF,TGTGCCAGAGGGTCGGTTAAACTGTTTTTT
NA,TRBD1,TRBV4-1,TRBJ1-2,CASSQLTGRRVNYGYTF,TGCGCCAGCAGCCAACTGACAGGGAGGAGGGTAAACTATGGCTACACCTTC
few,NA,TRBV7-9,TRBJ1-2,CASSLRVSYGYTF,TGTGCCAGCAGCTTAAGAGTTAGCTATGGCTACACCTTC
NA,NA,TRBV5-6,TRBJ1-2,CASSSPKKAHSYGYTF,TGTGCCAGCAGCTCCCCAAAAAAAGCTCACAGCTATGGCTACACCTTC
NA,NA,TRBV11-3,TRBJ2-1,CASSLGRDRNNEQFF,TGTGCCAGCAGCTTAGGGCGGGACAGAAACAATGAGCAGTTCTTC
NA,TRBD1,TRBV29-1,TRBJ1-2,CSVEDRNGQGARGNYGYTF,TGCAGCGTTGAAGATCGGAATGGGCAGGGGGCGCGAGGGAACTATGGCTACACCTTC
NA,NA,TRBV30,TRBJ2-3,CAWSPTGRESTDTQYF,TGTGCCTGGAGCCCGACAGGAAGGGAAAGCACAGATACGCAGTATTTT
NA,NA,TRBV5-1,TRBJ2-7,CASSSGYEQYF,TGCGCCAGCAGCTCTGGCTACGAGCAGTACTTC
NA,TRBD1,TRBV15,TRBJ2-5,CATSRDVGTGRIPAQYF,TGTGCCACCAGCAGAGACGTCGGGACAGGGAGAATTCCGGCCCAGTACTTC
once,NA,TRBV14,TRBJ2-3,CASSPLLVLTDTQYF,TGTGCCAGCAGCCCCCTTCTCGTACTCACAGATACGCAGTATTTT
NA,NA,TRBV9,TRBJ1-2,CASSVGGGATNYGYTF,TGTGCCAGCAGCGTAGGAGGGGGGGCAACTAACTATGGCTACACCTTC
NA,TRBD1,TRBV29-1,TRBJ2-5,CSVGQGAGGETQYF,TGCAGCGTGGGACAGGGGGCTGGCGGGGAGACCCAGTACTTC